Included here is one T cell receptor (beta chain) sequence, with context. The sample comes from a study of blood T cell repertoires in COVID-19. Sequenced by immunoSEQ multiplex PCR; TCRdb stores in-frame clones only, minus some. The repertoire holds 250,000 or so clones, with 70% to 80% as singletons. This receptor was taken from a woman older than 75 with acute or convalescent COVID-19. The specimen was peripheral blood.

This CDR3 is CASSRQVAGEQYF. CDR3 coding DNA: TGTGCCAGCAGCCGGCAGGTTGCGGGCGAGCAGTACTTC. V and J are TRBV3-1 (or the pseudogene TRBV3-2) and TRBJ2-7, with D perhaps TRBD2 (5 bases). The germline CDR1 and CDR2 sequences are LGHDT and YNNKEL (reference sequence). Trimming took off 4 bases at V and 6 bases at J, with 13 bases between the two ends. This CDR3 contains 13 residues.